This TCR beta chain was obtained from a study of CD8+ T cells in alopecia areata. This CDR3 is 14 amino acids long. In germline, CDR1 is SGHTA, CDR2 FQGNSA. Trimming left V 5 bases short and J 3 bases short, with 14 bases between. Reverse transcribed after extraction, RNA yielded cDNA as the sequencing template. TCRdb's copy holds only in-frame clones and misses some; the assay was immunoSEQ multiplex PCR. Of 190,000 or so clones in the sample, roughly three fifths were seen once. This clone was picked up one time. Treatment indicated: oral pan-JAK inhibitor, 5-10 mg twice daily. The TCR comes from a human donor with alopecia areata. Here the sequenced sample was CD4+ T cells sorted from blood, taken at week 4, from a patient treated with tofacitinib. This chain uses TRBV7-2 with TRBJ2-7; D unresolved. In nucleotides, the CDR3 is TGTGCCAGCAGCCCCTTCGCACTGGTCTACGAGCAGTACTTC. Its translation is CASSPFALVYEQYF.